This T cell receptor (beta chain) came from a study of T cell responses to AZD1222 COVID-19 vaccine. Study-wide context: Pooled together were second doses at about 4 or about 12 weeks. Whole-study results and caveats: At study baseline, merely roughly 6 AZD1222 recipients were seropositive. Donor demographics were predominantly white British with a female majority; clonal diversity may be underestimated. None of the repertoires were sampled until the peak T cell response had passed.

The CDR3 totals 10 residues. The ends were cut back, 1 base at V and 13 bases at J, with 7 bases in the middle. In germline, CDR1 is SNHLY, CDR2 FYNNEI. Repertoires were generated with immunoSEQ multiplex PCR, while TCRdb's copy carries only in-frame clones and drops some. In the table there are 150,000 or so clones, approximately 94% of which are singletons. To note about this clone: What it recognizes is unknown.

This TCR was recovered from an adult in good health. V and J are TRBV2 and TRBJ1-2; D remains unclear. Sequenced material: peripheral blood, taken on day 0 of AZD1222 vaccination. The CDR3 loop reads CASSEEGPTF. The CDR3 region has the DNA TGTGCCAGCAGTGAAGAAGGGCCCACCTTC.